Below, 12 T cell receptor beta chains from the same sample are listed, as sequenced in a study of T cell repertoires in cytomegalovirus infection. From the reads, TCRdb called clonotypes with MiXCR, one entry per CDR3 protein. In the table there are 200,000 to 300,000 distinct CDR3 sequences, around 9% of which are singletons. Sequencing was performed on PBMCs. The receptors were gathered from a human donor in good health (CMV status not recorded). Some clones in this sample may be carry-over from other donors' samples.

Here the CDR3 reads CASSADLSSYNEQFF. The CDR3 DNA sequence: TGTGCCAGCAGCGCAGACCTGAGCTCCTACAATGAGCAGTTCTTC. The V and J genes are TRBV7-2 and TRBJ2-1; D is undetermined. The germline gives CDR1 SGHTA, CDR2 FQGNSA. Trimming took off 5 bases at V and 0 bases at J, with 11 bases between the two ends. The CDR3 has 15 residues.

This clonotype has at least ten counts. This chain links TRBV5-1 with TRBJ2-7, with D possibly TRBD2 on 5 matching bases. The V end was cut by 4 bases, the J end by 5 bases, with 28 bases between. Looked up from germline, CDR1 is SGHRS and CDR2 is YFSETQ. This CDR3 comprises 18 residues. CDR3: CASSLSWTGLGGTDEQYF. CDR3 coding DNA: TGCGCCAGCAGCCTATCCTGGACCGGCCTAGGAGGTACTGACGAGCAGTACTTC.

This clonotype was seen a handful of times. This chain uses TRBV19 with TRBJ2-2; D remains ambiguous. The CDR3 loop spans 15 amino acids. The germline V gene has CDR1 LNHDA and CDR2 SQIVND (reference sequence). The V and J ends lost 5 bases and 1 base respectively, with 11 bases between them. Here the CDR3 reads CASSGRVGNTGELFF. CDR3 nucleotide sequence: TGTGCCAGTAGTGGTCGGGTTGGGAACACCGGGGAGCTGTTTTTT.

The gene calls are TRBV4-3 and TRBJ2-7; D possibly matches TRBD1 or TRBD2 (5 bases each). This CDR3 contains 15 residues. Germline V gene sequence: CDR1 LGHNA, CDR2 YSLEER. V was trimmed by 1 base and J by 0 bases, leaving 10 bases between them. DNA for the CDR3: TGCGCCAGCAGCCAAGGGTGGGGGTACTCCTACGAGCAGTACTTC. Its protein product is CASSQGWGYSYEQYF.

This clonotype was recorded many times. This chain connects TRBV20-1 to TRBJ2-6, with 9 bases matching TRBD2. Per germline, CDR1 DFQATT and CDR2 SNEGSKA (reference sequence). CDR3 length: 17 residues. V lost 5 bases to trimming and J lost 0 bases; unmatched junction nucleotides: 8. This CDR3 reads CSAAGTSFFSGANVLTF. CDR3 sequence (DNA): TGCAGTGCTGCCGGGACTAGCTTCTTCTCTGGGGCCAACGTCCTGACTTTC.

Ten or more counts support this clonotype. The chain combines TRBV12-3 or TRBV12-4 with TRBJ1-1; 8 bases agree with TRBD1. This CDR3 has 13 residues. With V trimmed by 10 bases and J by 4 bases, 8 bases remained unmatched. CDR3 sequence reads: CATSTGAGTEAFF. The DNA of the CDR3 is TGTGCCACCTCGACAGGGGCGGGCACTGAAGCTTTCTTT.

This clonotype was found many times. The V and J genes are TRBV7-9 and TRBJ1-1; D is ambiguous. V was clipped by 3 bases and J by 5 bases, with 7 bases between them. Germline assignment: CDR1 SEHNR and CDR2 FQNEAQ (reference sequence). This CDR3 spans 12 amino acids. The CDR3 loop reads CASSFVRTEAFF. DNA of the CDR3: TGTGCCAGCAGCTTCGTACGGACTGAAGCTTTCTTT.

The sample holds many counts of this clonotype. The gene calls are TRBV6-8 and TRBJ2-1; 9 bases align to TRBD1. The CDR3 is 15 amino acids. Per germline, CDR1 MNHGY and CDR2 SAAAGT. V trimming: 5 bases; J trimming: 8 bases; junction bases outside the gene matches: 10. This CDR3 reads CASSKPGQGVDEQFF. CDR3 nucleotides: TGTGCCAGCAGTAAACCGGGACAGGGAGTGGATGAGCAGTTCTTC.

This clonotype was seen ten or more times. V and J are TRBV7-8 and TRBJ2-3; 7 bases align to TRBD1. The CDR3 loop spans 17 amino acids. Trimming cost V 5 bases and J 0 bases; bases outside gene matches: 11. Germline lookup yields CDR1 SGHVS and CDR2 FQNEAQ. CDR3 region: CASSRRPTGSSTDTQYF. The DNA for the CDR3 is TGTGCCAGCAGCCGTCGCCCGACAGGGTCAAGCACAGATACGCAGTATTTT.

There are many counts of this clonotype. CDR3 in DNA: TGTGCCAGCAGCTCACTAAGCGGGAGAGGGTTAGAGACCCAGTACTTC. The encoded protein is CASSSLSGRGLETQYF. This chain links TRBV7-2 with TRBJ2-5; 8 bases fit TRBD2. From germline, CDR1 is SGHTA and CDR2 FQGNSA. The CDR3 runs to 16 residues. The V and J ends lost 4 bases and 4 bases, in that order; junction bases with no gene match: 11. The full variable domain, completed using reference TRBV7-2 and TRBJ2-5, is GAGVSQSPSNKVTEKGKDVELRCDPISGHTALYWYRQSLGQGLEFLIYFQGNSAPDKSGLPSDRFSAERTGGSVSTLTIQRTQQEDSAVYLCASSSLSGRGLETQYFGPGTRLLVL.

This clonotype was found many times. V and J are TRBV30 and TRBJ1-6; the D is unclear. Looked up from germline, CDR1 is GTSNPN and CDR2 is SVGIG (reference sequence). The V end was cut by 1 base, the J end by 14 bases, with 9 bases between. There are 11 residues in the CDR3. CDR3 nucleotides: TGTGCCTGGAGTGAAGGGAAGGCCCTCCACTTT. It translates to CAWSEGKALHF.

This clonotype appeared a few times. V gene TRBV10-3 combines with J gene TRBJ1-5; D not resolved. CDR1 ENHRY and CDR2 SYGVKD come from the germline V gene. This CDR3 has 14 residues. The ends were cut back, 6 bases at V and 2 bases at J, with 11 bases in the middle. The CDR3 DNA is TGTGCCATCAGACCCGGTACGGGCAATCAGCCCCAGCATTTT. Its protein is CAIRPGTGNQPQHF.